This T cell receptor beta chain was recovered during a study of shared clonotypes between healthy human individuals. Trimming took 5 bases from V and 4 from J; bases not matched to a gene: 10. Germline V gene data show CDR1 as SEHNR and CDR2 as FQNEAQ (reference sequence). This CDR3 contains 16 residues. Assay used: immunoSEQ multiplex PCR; TCRdb lists only in-frame clones, some missing. This table has about 2.1 million clones, under 95% appearing once. CD45RO-negative, CCR7-selected cells formed the naive CD8 fraction, which excluded terminally differentiated effector memory CD45RA+ cells. Sequenced material: naive CD8+ T cells from PBMCs. The V call is TRBV7-9, the J call TRBJ2-3, with 9 positions matching TRBD2. The receptor's source is a man between 18 and 35 years old in good health. Some clones in this sample may be carry-over from other donors' samples. Here the CDR3 DNA reads TGTGCCAGCAGCGTAACTAGCGGGCGGTTCCCAGATACGCAGTATTTT. Translation gives CASSVTSGRFPDTQYF. The full variable domain, in which reference TRBV7-9 and TRBJ2-3 provide the parts outside the CDR3, is DTGVSQNPRHKITKRGQNVTFRCDPISEHNRLYWYRQTLGQGPEFLTYFQNEAQLEKSRLLSDRFSAERPKGSFSTLEIQRTEQGDSAMYLCASSVTSGRFPDTQYFGPGTRLTVL.